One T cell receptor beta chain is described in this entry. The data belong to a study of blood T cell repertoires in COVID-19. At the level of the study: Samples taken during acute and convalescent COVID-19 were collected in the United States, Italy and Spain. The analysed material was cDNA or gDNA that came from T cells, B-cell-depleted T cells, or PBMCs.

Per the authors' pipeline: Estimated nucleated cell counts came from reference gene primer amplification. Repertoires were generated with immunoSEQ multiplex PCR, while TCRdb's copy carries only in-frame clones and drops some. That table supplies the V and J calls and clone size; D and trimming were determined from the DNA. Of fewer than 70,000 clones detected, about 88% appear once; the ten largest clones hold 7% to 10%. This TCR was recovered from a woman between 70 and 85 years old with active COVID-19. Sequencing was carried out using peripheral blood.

CDR3 DNA sequence: TGTGCCAGCAGTCCTCAAACCGGGGACGAGCAGTACTTC. Its translation is CASSPQTGDEQYF. The V and J genes are TRBV28 and TRBJ2-7; D possibly corresponds to TRBD2 (5 bases). Trimming took 5 bases from V and 5 from J, leaving 13 bases between them. Germline V gene data show CDR1 as MDHEN and CDR2 as SYDVKM. This CDR3 is 13 amino acids long.